Each of the 21 T cell receptor beta chains below was sequenced from the same sample in a study of T cell responses to AZD1222 COVID-19 vaccine. The protocol was immunoSEQ multiplex PCR, while the TCRdb copy is restricted to in-frame clones and leaves out a portion. The repertoire holds over 85,000 clones, around nine tenths seen once, with approximately 15% in the top ten. Sequencing was performed on peripheral blood, taken 28 days after the second AZD1222 dose. The receptor source for this set is an adult who received the AZD1222 COVID-19 vaccine.

The chain links TRBV6-5 to TRBJ2-5; D may be TRBD1 or TRBD2 (6 bases each). The CDR3 totals 14 residues. Between the trimmed V and J ends, which lost 4 bases and 3 bases, there was a span of 12 bases. Germline assignment: CDR1 MNHEY and CDR2 SVGAGI. CDR3 protein: CASSSRGAEETQYF. The DNA for the CDR3 is TGTGCCAGCAGTTCGAGGGGGGCCGAAGAGACCCAGTACTTC.

V gene TRBV7-9 combines with J gene TRBJ1-4, with no clear D. Germline CDR1 SEHNR, CDR2 FQNEAQ (reference sequence). This CDR3 spans 15 amino acids. Trimming pared 5 bases from V and 8 bases from J, leaving 18 bases between. Here the CDR3 reads CASSRVPWGDEKLFF. CDR3 DNA sequence: TGTGCCAGCAGCCGAGTGCCGTGGGGTGACGAAAAACTGTTTTTT.

This chain links TRBV4-1 with TRBJ2-7; 9 bases fit TRBD1. With 2 bases clipped from V and 9 bases from J, the junction kept 11 bases outside the gene matches. The germline V gene encodes CDR1 MGHRA and CDR2 YSYEKL. The length of the CDR3 is 15 residues. As DNA, the CDR3 is TGCGCCAGCAGCCAATCCCCGGGACAGGGTATTGTGCAGTACTTC. Protein: CASSQSPGQGIVQYF.

This chain joins TRBV12-5 and TRBJ2-7; D unclear. Per the germline V gene, CDR1 is LGHNT and CDR2 is FRNRAP. The V end lost 4 bases, the J end lost 2 bases, and 9 bases lay between the germline ends. The CDR3 consists of 13 residues. The CDR3 DNA follows: TGTGCTAGTGGTTCAGAGCGCGCCTACGAGCAGTACTTC. Protein product: CASGSERAYEQYF.

J is TRBJ1-6 and V is TRBV27, with a possible D match to TRBD1 (5 bases). V was trimmed by 3 bases and J by 7 bases, leaving 28 bases between them. Germline CDR1 MNHEY, CDR2 SMNVEV (reference sequence). The CDR3 has 20 amino acids. The CDR3 coding sequence is TGTGCCAGCAGTTTTACCGTGGGGCCTGTTTGGCAGGGACCAAATTCACCCCTCCACTTT. Translation gives CASSFTVGPVWQGPNSPLHF.

The V call is TRBV5-4, the J call TRBJ2-3, with TRBD2 identical over 9 bases. The V gene end was trimmed by 5 bases and the J gene end by 7 bases; junction bases not matched to a gene: 8. This CDR3 is built from 14 residues. Per germline, CDR1 SGHNT and CDR2 YYREEE (reference sequence). DNA of the CDR3: TGTGCCAGCAGATTAGCGGGAGTCATTCATACGCAGTATTTT. Amino acid sequence: CASRLAGVIHTQYF. Full variable domain (outside the CDR3, taken from reference TRBV5-4 and TRBJ2-3): ETGVTQSPTHLIKTRGQQVTLRCSSQSGHNTVSWYQQALGQGPQFIFQYYREEENGRGNFPPRFSGLQFPNYSSELNVNALELDDSALYLCASRLAGVIHTQYFGPGTRLTVL.

This clone was observed many times. The genes are TRBV19 and TRBJ2-2; 8 positions agree with TRBD1. Germline V gives CDR1 LNHDA, CDR2 SQIVND (reference sequence). The CDR3 runs 16 residues. V was clipped by 5 bases and J by 4 bases; unmatched bases: 9. The CDR3 spells CASSGPFTGGTGELFF. Written as DNA, the CDR3 is TGTGCCAGTAGTGGACCTTTCACAGGGGGCACCGGGGAGCTGTTTTTT.

J is TRBJ1-2 and V is TRBV5-1; the D gene is possibly TRBD1 (6 bases). V lost 0 bases and J lost 6, with 15 bases in between. The germline V gene encodes CDR1 SGHRS and CDR2 YFSETQ. This CDR3 comprises 15 residues. The CDR3 DNA sequence: TGCGCCAGCAGCTTGGAAGTTGGGGGGCCGGATGGCTACACCTTC. It translates to CASSLEVGGPDGYTF.

V and J are TRBV15 and TRBJ2-1, with 8 bases identical to TRBD2. Per the germline V gene, CDR1 is LNHNV and CDR2 is YYDKDF (reference sequence). The CDR3 has 16 amino acids. After removal of 0 bases from V and 10 bases from J, the junction contained 11 bases not matched to a gene. DNA for the CDR3: TGTGCCACCAGCAGAGATAACCCCCATGTAGCGGGGGAGCAGTTCTTC. It translates to CATSRDNPHVAGEQFF.

This rearrangement joins TRBV13 to TRBJ2-3; D is unclear. This CDR3 has 14 amino acids. The V end lost 0 bases, the J end lost 5 bases, and 9 bases lay between the germline ends. CDR1 PRHDT and CDR2 FYEKMQ come from the germline V gene (reference sequence). The CDR3 loop is CASSLGIREDTQYF. For the CDR3, the DNA is TGTGCCAGCAGCTTAGGCATCCGAGAAGATACGCAGTATTTT.

The sample holds one count of this clone. This sequence joins TRBV7-3 and TRBJ2-3; D might be TRBD2 (5 bases). V gave up 5 bases and J gave up 2 bases, with 14 bases separating them. Germline V gene sequence: CDR1 SGHTA, CDR2 FQGTGA. This CDR3 comprises 15 residues. The CDR3 region has the DNA TGTGCCAGCAGCCCGGGTCCGGGGAACACAGATACGCAGTATTTT. This sequence encodes CASSPGPGNTDTQYF. The variable domain in full, with the rest retrieved from reference TRBV7-3 and TRBJ2-3, is GAGVSQTPSNKVTEKGKYVELRCDPISGHTALYWYRQSLGQGPEFLIYFQGTGAADDSGLPNDRFFAVRPEGSVSTLKIQRTERGDSAVYLCASSPGPGNTDTQYFGPGTRLTVL.

This clone has just a few counts. This chain joins TRBV6-5 and TRBJ1-1; D is unresolved. V was shortened by 6 bases and J by 4 bases, with 12 bases between the two germline ends. The CDR3 extends over 13 amino acids. Germline CDR1 is MNHEY and CDR2 is SVGAGI. CDR3 in DNA: TGTGCCAGCAGCCGAGGGCAGGTCACTGAAGCTTTCTTT. Protein sequence: CASSRGQVTEAFF.

This rearrangement joins TRBV29-1 to TRBJ2-3, with 8 bases lining up with TRBD1. V gave up 1 base and J gave up 4 bases; unmatched junction bases: 7. CDR1 is SQVTM and CDR2 is ANQGSEA in the germline V gene. This CDR3 region has 15 residues. CDR3 region: CSVEVRDRRPDTQYF. For the CDR3, the DNA is TGCAGCGTTGAAGTCCGGGACAGGCGGCCAGATACGCAGTATTTT.

This sequence joins TRBV28 and TRBJ1-5; 7 nucleotides line up with TRBD1. Germline trimming cut 4 bases from V and 5 bases from J; bases unmatched to any gene: 8. Germline lookup yields CDR1 MDHEN and CDR2 SYDVKM. The CDR3 totals 15 residues. CDR3 nucleotides: TGTGCCAGCAGTTCCGGGACAGAACCTTATCAGCCCCAGCATTTT. Its protein is CASSSGTEPYQPQHF.

Remarks on this clone: The junction differs from germline at one of its ends, possibly a read error. The genes are TRBV5-1 and TRBJ2-1, with D possibly being TRBD1 or TRBD2 (6 bases each). The CDR3 covers 13 residues. CDR1 SGHRS and CDR2 YFSETQ come from the germline V gene. The CDR3 bases are TGCGCCAGCAAGGAGGGGGGCGACAATGAGCGGTTCTTC. It encodes CASKEGGDNERFF.

A word on this clone: This same CDR3 is encoded by further DNA sequences in the sample. The chain has TRBV7-9 and TRBJ1-1; D is undetermined. Trimming took off 5 bases at V and 2 bases at J, with 6 bases between the two ends. This CDR3 contains 12 residues. Germline V gene data show CDR1 as SEHNR and CDR2 as FQNEAQ (reference sequence). The CDR3 coding sequence is TGTGCCAGCAGCCTACAAAACACTGAAGCTTTCTTT. It is translated as CASSLQNTEAFF.

The gene calls are TRBV6-5 and TRBJ1-1, with D uncertain. The CDR3 spans 13 residues. Germline V gene lookup returns CDR1 MNHEY and CDR2 SVGAGI. The V end lost 5 bases, the J end lost 3 bases, and 10 bases lay between the germline ends. The CDR3 loop reads CASSLTSYTEAFF. The CDR3 nucleotides read TGTGCCAGCAGTCTAACCTCCTACACTGAAGCTTTCTTT.

The CDR3 here is CAISPGGGEGNTIYF. CDR3 DNA: TGTGCCATCAGCCCAGGAGGGGGCGAAGGAAACACCATATATTTT. J is TRBJ1-3 and V is TRBV10-3, with TRBD1 identical over 7 bases. The CDR3 runs to 15 residues. V was clipped by 6 bases and J by 4 bases; unmatched bases: 9. From germline, CDR1 is ENHRY and CDR2 SYGVKD.

This clone has only one observation. V and J are TRBV10-1 and TRBJ1-5; 8 bases align to TRBD1. CDR3 length: 14 amino acids. Germline trimming cut 7 bases from V and 4 bases from J; bases unmatched to any gene: 6. Germline V gene sequence: CDR1 WNHNN, CDR2 SYGVQD (reference sequence). The CDR3 here is CASTDRGSNQPQHF. As DNA, the CDR3 is TGCGCCAGCACTGACAGGGGATCTAATCAGCCCCAGCATTTT.

The V gene is TRBV3-1 (or the pseudogene TRBV3-2), the J gene TRBJ1-2; 8 bases agree with TRBD1. The CDR3 runs 15 residues. V trimming: 1 base; J trimming: 4 bases; junction bases outside the gene matches: 5. Germline V gives CDR1 LGHDT, CDR2 YNNKEL (reference sequence). The CDR3 DNA sequence: TGTGCCAGCAGCCAAGCCGGACAGGGAATCTATGGCTACACCTTC. The encoded protein is CASSQAGQGIYGYTF.

The chain recombines TRBV10-3 with TRBJ1-6; possible D gene TRBD1, 5 bases. Germline V lookup: CDR1 ENHRY, CDR2 SYGVKD. The CDR3 sequence is 14 residues long. Trimming removed 4 bases at V and 9 bases at J, with 13 bases between. The CDR3 bases are TGTGCCATCAGTGGGACATTTGAGGCTTCACCCCTCCACTTT. Protein product: CAISGTFEASPLHF.